This T cell receptor (beta chain) was profiled in a study of cytomegalovirus exposure and HLA in healthy donors. Trimming took off 6 bases at V and 5 bases at J, with 11 bases between the two ends. Per the germline V gene, CDR1 is SEHNR and CDR2 is FQNEAQ (reference sequence). This CDR3 has 12 amino acids. To note about this clone: The antigen is unknown.

PCR used 60 Vbeta primers and 13 Jbeta primers. Libraries were prepared by immunoSEQ multiplex PCR; TCRdb keeps only in-frame clonotypes and omits some of them. Its table lists 75,000 to 80,000 clones. General study points: A list of 150 to 200 TCR beta chains associated with cytomegalovirus was given. Later analysis demonstrated an association between a missense DCLRE1C variant and TCR beta V- and J-gene trimming. The likely explanation for a cluster of highly shared sequence variants was sequencing artifact. Researchers had no immune exposure information except CMV serostatus available.

This chain uses TRBV7-9 with TRBJ2-7; no clear D gene. The TCR sequence derives from a man aged 18 to 29 in good health and CMV-seropositive. The sequenced material came from PBMCs. CDR3 sequence reads: CASSRNFDEQYF. The CDR3 DNA follows: TGTGCCAGCAGTCGCAACTTCGACGAGCAGTACTTC.